Listed below are T cell receptor beta chains from one sample, sequenced in a study of cytomegalovirus exposure and HLA in healthy donors. Repertoires were generated with immunoSEQ multiplex PCR, while TCRdb's copy carries only in-frame clones and drops some. The data hold roughly 200,000 clones, with around four fifths observed a single time. The sequencing sample was made of PBMCs. The receptors shown here come from a woman aged 60-75 years in good health and CMV-seropositive. Each CDR3 is given with its conserved first and last residue. A D gene is named only where the DNA matches it firmly. Clone size, where shown, is once, few, many, or a class for clones that have expanded.

v_call	j_call	clone_size	d_call	cdr3_aa	cdr3_nt
TRBV5-4	TRBJ2-7	NA	NA	CASSLVLGAEQYF	TGTGCCAGCAGCTTGGTTTTGGGGGCCGAGCAGTACTTC
TRBV2	TRBJ2-3	NA	TRBD1	CASRDRINTDTQYF	TGTGCCAGCAGGGACAGGATTAACACAGATACGCAGTATTTT
TRBV30	TRBJ2-1	NA	NA	CAWGGTDPRVVNEQFF	TGTGCCTGGGGAGGGACAGATCCTCGGGTCGTGAATGAGCAGTTCTTC
TRBV7-8	TRBJ1-4	NA	TRBD1	CASSSTRTGRLATNEKLFF	TGTGCCAGCAGCTCGACCCGGACAGGCCGACTTGCAACTAATGAAAAACTGTTTTTT
TRBV11-3	TRBJ2-5	NA	TRBD2	CASSLGLAGGSETQYF	TGTGCCAGCAGCTTAGGACTAGCGGGGGGTTCGGAGACCCAGTACTTC
TRBV28	TRBJ1-5	NA	NA	CASRQVGNQPQHF	TGTGCCAGCAGACAGGTGGGCAATCAGCCCCAGCATTTT
TRBV29-1	TRBJ1-2	NA	NA	CSVEDTEARGTYGYTF	TGCAGCGTTGAAGATACGGAGGCTCGAGGAACCTATGGCTACACCTTC
TRBV29-1	TRBJ2-2	NA	TRBD1	CSVEDRGVLFF	TGCAGCGTCGAGGACAGGGGTGTGCTGTTTTTT
TRBV5-1	TRBJ1-2	NA	NA	CASSGDNNYGYTF	TGCGCCAGCAGCGGGGACAACAACTATGGCTACACCTTC
TRBV19	TRBJ1-1	NA	NA	CASRTAAEAFF	TGTGCCAGCCGGACTGCTGCAGAAGCTTTCTTT
TRBV7-9	TRBJ2-3	few	NA	CASSPRADTQYF	TGTGCCAGCAGCCCTAGAGCGGATACGCAGTATTTT
TRBV9	TRBJ2-7	few	NA	CASSVGGGIYEQYF	TGTGCCAGCAGCGTAGGTGGAGGGATCTACGAGCAGTACTTC
TRBV5-1	TRBJ1-3	NA	TRBD1	CASSLGDSSGNTIYF	TGCGCCAGCAGCCTAGGGGACAGCTCTGGAAACACCATATATTTT
TRBV5-1	TRBJ2-7	NA	NA	CASKVGWASYEQYF	TGCGCCAGCAAGGTAGGTTGGGCCTCCTACGAGCAGTACTTC
TRBV7-3	TRBJ1-5	NA	NA	CASIFTRGGVTGRYNQPQHF	TGTGCCAGCATATTCACAAGGGGGGGGGTGACGGGTCGTTACAATCAGCCCCAGCATTTT
TRBV6-5	TRBJ2-3	once	NA	CASKVTALTDTQYF	TGTGCCAGCAAAGTAACTGCGCTGACAGATACGCAGTATTTT
TRBV5-6	TRBJ2-7	NA	NA	CASSPTVPYEQYF	TGTGCCAGCAGCCCGACAGTACCCTACGAGCAGTACTTC
TRBV25-1	TRBJ2-2	few	TRBD2	CASSGASGRPGELFF	TGTGCCAGCAGTGGAGCTAGCGGGCGCCCCGGGGAGCTGTTTTTT
TRBV6-1	TRBJ2-7	NA	NA	CATRTVGPYEQYF	TGTGCCACCAGGACAGTAGGACCCTACGAGCAGTACTTC
TRBV18	TRBJ1-2	NA	TRBD1	CASSPPNTGTGGSGGYTF	TGTGCCAGCTCACCTCCTAATACCGGGACAGGAGGTTCCGGTGGCTACACCTTC
TRBV7-9	TRBJ2-3	once	TRBD2	CASSSTGGPTDTQYF	TGTGCCAGCAGCTCCACGGGGGGACCCACAGATACGCAGTATTTT
TRBV4-2	TRBJ2-2	NA	TRBD1	CASSRLGQILAGELFF	TGTGCCAGCAGCCGCTTGGGACAGATCTTGGCCGGGGAGCTGTTTTTT
TRBV5-6	TRBJ1-6	NA	NA	CASRPRTVSYNSPLHF	TGTGCCAGCAGACCGAGGACAGTCTCCTATAATTCACCCCTCCACTTT
TRBV30	TRBJ1-5	NA	NA	CAWSRTGDQPQHF	TGTGCCTGGAGCCGGACGGGAGATCAGCCCCAGCATTTT
TRBV5-1	TRBJ1-2	NA	NA	CASSLSDSPYGYTF	TGCGCCAGCAGCTTGAGTGACAGCCCCTATGGCTACACCTTC
TRBV7-9	TRBJ2-7	few	NA	CASSSEFLEQYF	TGTGCCAGCAGCTCCGAGTTCCTCGAGCAGTACTTC
TRBV5-1	TRBJ2-5	once	TRBD1	CASSLVGQGIETQYF	TGCGCCAGCAGCTTGGTGGGACAGGGAATAGAGACCCAGTACTTC
TRBV7-3	TRBJ2-7	few	TRBD1	CASSFAGPRGPYEQYF	TGTGCCAGCAGCTTCGCGGGCCCCAGGGGGCCCTACGAGCAGTACTTC
TRBV5-6	TRBJ2-5	NA	TRBD2	CASKREGGETQYF	TGTGCCAGCAAACGGGAGGGTGGAGAGACCCAGTACTTC
TRBV2	TRBJ2-5	NA	NA	CASSTGSEETQYF	TGTGCCAGCAGTACCGGGAGCGAAGAGACCCAGTACTTC
TRBV27	TRBJ1-2	NA	NA	CASSFRWQNYGYTF	TGTGCCAGCAGTTTTCGTTGGCAGAACTATGGCTACACCTTC
TRBV5-6	TRBJ1-4	NA	NA	CASSLAQGYDEKLFF	TGTGCCAGCAGCTTGGCCCAGGGGTACGATGAAAAACTGTTTTTT
TRBV7-3	TRBJ2-1	NA	TRBD2	CASSSGTSGNEQFF	TGTGCCAGCAGCTCGGGGACTAGCGGAAATGAGCAGTTCTTC
TRBV9	TRBJ2-1	NA	TRBD2	CASSVVISGSSYEQFF	TGTGCCAGCAGCGTTGTGATAAGCGGGAGTTCTTATGAGCAGTTCTTC
TRBV27	TRBJ2-7	NA	NA	CASSFQGLGYEQYF	TGTGCCAGCAGTTTTCAGGGTTTAGGCTACGAGCAGTACTTC
TRBV19	TRBJ2-4	NA	TRBD2	CASLSGVAGKNIQYF	TGTGCCAGCCTTTCCGGGGTAGCGGGTAAAAACATTCAGTACTTC
TRBV6-1	TRBJ2-7	NA	NA	CASSVARVGYEQYF	TGTGCCAGCAGTGTGGCCAGGGTCGGGTACGAGCAGTACTTC
TRBV19	TRBJ1-1	NA	NA	CASSIGADSSEAFF	TGTGCCAGTAGTATAGGAGCAGATAGCTCTGAAGCTTTCTTT
TRBV5-1	TRBJ1-6	NA	NA	CASSGAGDYNSPLHF	TGCGCCAGCAGCGGGGCAGGGGACTATAATTCACCCCTCCACTTT
TRBV19	TRBJ1-5	NA	NA	CASIQAGIHQPQHF	TGTGCCAGTATTCAGGCGGGGATTCATCAGCCCCAGCATTTT
TRBV9	TRBJ2-5	NA	NA	CASSLSAVRKETQYF	TGTGCCAGCAGCCTATCAGCGGTCCGGAAAGAGACCCAGTACTTC
TRBV28	TRBJ1-5	NA	TRBD1	CASTDWRGHGNQPQHF	TGTGCCAGCACAGATTGGAGGGGGCACGGCAATCAGCCCCAGCATTTT
TRBV19	TRBJ2-2	once	NA	CASSIQGGELFF	TGTGCCAGTAGTATCCAGGGCGGGGAGCTGTTTTTT
TRBV6-5	TRBJ2-7	NA	TRBD2	CASQLAGGSYEQYF	TGTGCCAGCCAACTAGCGGGAGGTTCCTACGAGCAGTACTTC
TRBV19	TRBJ2-7	NA	NA	CASIDTVNYEQYF	TGTGCCAGTATTGATACGGTGAACTACGAGCAGTACTTC
TRBV29-1	TRBJ2-1	once	TRBD2	CSVRTSRNEQFF	TGCAGCGTGCGGACTAGCCGCAATGAGCAGTTCTTC
TRBV18	TRBJ2-3	NA	NA	CASSLDYTDTQYF	TGTGCCAGCTCACTGGACTACACAGATACGCAGTATTTT
TRBV11-2	TRBJ1-6	NA	TRBD1	CASSSMTGKFLHF	TGTGCCAGCAGCTCCATGACAGGGAAGTTTCTCCACTTT
TRBV18	TRBJ2-2	NA	TRBD1	CASSPPTGGNTGELFF	TGTGCCAGCTCACCTCCCACAGGGGGGAACACCGGGGAGCTGTTTTTT
TRBV9	TRBJ2-3	NA	NA	CASSRGGTDTQYF	TGTGCCAGCAGCCGGGGTGGCACAGATACGCAGTATTTT
TRBV15	TRBJ2-1	NA	TRBD1	CATRGTGSSYNEQFF	TGTGCCACGAGGGGGACAGGGAGCTCCTACAATGAGCAGTTCTTC
TRBV7-3	TRBJ1-2	once	TRBD1	CASSSQGNYGYTF	TGTGCCAGCAGCTCACAGGGGAACTATGGCTACACCTTC
TRBV30	TRBJ2-1	NA	TRBD2	CAFLRAGGGGNEQFF	TGTGCCTTCCTCCGAGCGGGAGGGGGTGGCAATGAGCAGTTCTTC
TRBV19	TRBJ2-2	NA	TRBD1	CASSIISTGAGELFF	TGTGCCAGTAGTATTATCTCGACAGGGGCCGGGGAGCTGTTTTTT
TRBV7-2	TRBJ1-1	once	TRBD1	CASSYRQGQTEAFF	TGTGCCAGCAGCTACAGACAGGGTCAGACTGAAGCTTTCTTT
TRBV30	TRBJ2-3	once	NA	CAWSFRVPSTDTQYF	TGTGCCTGGAGCTTCAGGGTCCCCAGCACAGATACGCAGTATTTT
TRBV28	TRBJ2-7	NA	TRBD1	CASGIRTGGVREQYF	TGTGCCAGCGGTATTCGGACAGGGGGTGTGAGGGAGCAGTACTTC
TRBV7-9	TRBJ2-5	NA	TRBD1	CASSSNRGGTETQYF	TGTGCCAGCAGCTCAAACAGGGGTGGGACGGAGACCCAGTACTTC
TRBV19	TRBJ1-2	NA	TRBD1	CASSPTGTGYGYTF	TGTGCCAGTAGTCCGACCGGGACAGGCTATGGCTACACCTTC